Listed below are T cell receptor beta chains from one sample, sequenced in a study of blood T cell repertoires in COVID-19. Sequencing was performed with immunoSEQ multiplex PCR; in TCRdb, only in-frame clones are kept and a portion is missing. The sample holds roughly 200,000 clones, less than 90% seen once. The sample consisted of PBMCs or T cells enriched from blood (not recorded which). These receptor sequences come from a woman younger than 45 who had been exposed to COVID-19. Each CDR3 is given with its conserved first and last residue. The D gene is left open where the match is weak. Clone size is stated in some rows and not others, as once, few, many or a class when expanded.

DNA: TGTGCCAGCAGCTTGGGCCACAGGGGTGGAAGCACTGAAGCTTTCTTT
CDR3: CASSLGHRGGSTEAFF
size: NA
V: TRBV11-1
D: TRBD1
J: TRBJ1-1

DNA: TGTGCCAGCAGCAAAGGGGGAGGGGAAGAGACCCAGTACTTC
CDR3: CASSKGGGEETQYF
size: NA
V: TRBV21-1
D: NA
J: TRBJ2-5

DNA: TGTGCCACCAGTGAGGGGGGACCCTACGAGCAGTACTTC
CDR3: CATSEGGPYEQYF
size: few
V: TRBV24-1
D: NA
J: TRBJ2-7

DNA: TGTGCCAGCTCACCGGGAGGGGGAGTGCACGAGCAGTACTTC
CDR3: CASSPGGGVHEQYF
size: NA
V: TRBV18
D: NA
J: TRBJ2-7

DNA: TGCAGCGTTGTCGCGGCCCTGGGCACTGAAGCTTTCTTT
CDR3: CSVVAALGTEAFF
size: few
V: TRBV29-1
D: NA
J: TRBJ1-1

DNA: TGTGCCAGCAGCTTCGGACAGGCCGAAGATACGCAGTATTTT
CDR3: CASSFGQAEDTQYF
size: NA
V: TRBV11-2
D: TRBD1
J: TRBJ2-3

DNA: TGTGCCAGTAAGGGAAACAGGGTCAATCAGCCCCAGCATTTT
CDR3: CASKGNRVNQPQHF
size: NA
V: TRBV19
D: NA
J: TRBJ1-5

DNA: TGTGCCAGCAGTCTACAGGGGACGGTGGGGCAGCCCCAGCATTTT
CDR3: CASSLQGTVGQPQHF
size: NA
V: TRBV2
D: TRBD1
J: TRBJ1-5

DNA: TGCGCCAGCAGCTTGGCCCCGACAGGAATGCGTGGAAACACCATATATTTT
CDR3: CASSLAPTGMRGNTIYF
size: NA
V: TRBV5-1
D: NA
J: TRBJ1-3

DNA: TGTGCCAGCAGCCAAGCGGCCCGACTAGCGGGGGGCGATGAGCAGTTCTTC
CDR3: CASSQAARLAGGDEQFF
size: NA
V: TRBV3-1/TRBV3-2
D: TRBD2
J: TRBJ2-1

DNA: TGTGCCAGCAGCTTAGGCACCGGGACAGGGAAAACCGGGGAGCTGTTTTTT
CDR3: CASSLGTGTGKTGELFF
size: NA
V: TRBV11-3
D: TRBD1
J: TRBJ2-2

DNA: TGTGCTAGTGGTTTGGCCCTAGTGGGGCAGGTGGGTCAGCCCCAGCATTTT
CDR3: CASGLALVGQVGQPQHF
size: NA
V: TRBV12-5
D: NA
J: TRBJ1-5

DNA: TGTGCCAGCAGCCGTACAGGGGCCAGTGAGCAGTTCTTC
CDR3: CASSRTGASEQFF
size: NA
V: TRBV7-8
D: TRBD1
J: TRBJ2-1

DNA: TGTGCCTGGAGTGTAATGAGTCGCAATCAGCCCCAGCATTTT
CDR3: CAWSVMSRNQPQHF
size: NA
V: TRBV30
D: NA
J: TRBJ1-5

DNA: TGTGCCAGCAGCTTAAGACCCCTCGAACAGGGGCCCTACGAGCAGTACTTC
CDR3: CASSLRPLEQGPYEQYF
size: few
V: TRBV7-6
D: TRBD1
J: TRBJ2-7

DNA: TGTGCCAGCAGCGTCCGCAGATCAACTAATGAAAAACTGTTTTTT
CDR3: CASSVRRSTNEKLFF
size: NA
V: TRBV11-3
D: NA
J: TRBJ1-4

DNA: TGCGCCAGCAGCTTTACAGGGTTGAACACTGAAGCTTTCTTT
CDR3: CASSFTGLNTEAFF
size: NA
V: TRBV5-1
D: NA
J: TRBJ1-1

DNA: TGTGCCACCAGCAGAGATCCCTTGACAGATACGCAGTATTTT
CDR3: CATSRDPLTDTQYF
size: NA
V: TRBV15
D: NA
J: TRBJ2-3

DNA: TGTGCCAGTAGTACAGGGGATACACCCTCCGAGCAGTACTTC
CDR3: CASSTGDTPSEQYF
size: few
V: TRBV19
D: NA
J: TRBJ2-7

DNA: TGTGCCAGCAGTCCCTTCTTAACTGAAGCTTTCTTT
CDR3: CASSPFLTEAFF
size: NA
V: TRBV28
D: NA
J: TRBJ1-1

DNA: TGTGCCAGCAGTGAAGTGGGGGCGCTACAAGAGACCCAGTACTTC
CDR3: CASSEVGALQETQYF
size: NA
V: TRBV2
D: NA
J: TRBJ2-5

DNA: TGTGCCAGCAGCTTGGAGCTCCTGGGAAGCGGTCAGCCCCAGCATTTT
CDR3: CASSLELLGSGQPQHF
size: NA
V: TRBV5-5
D: NA
J: TRBJ1-5

DNA: TGTGCCACCAGCAAGGATTTTTCCCTAACGACAGGGTTCTATGGCTACACCTTC
CDR3: CATSKDFSLTTGFYGYTF
size: NA
V: TRBV15
D: TRBD1
J: TRBJ1-2

DNA: TGTGCCACCCGACCTAGCCGCGTATCAAGCAATCAGCCCCAGCATTTT
CDR3: CATRPSRVSSNQPQHF
size: NA
V: TRBV7-6
D: NA
J: TRBJ1-5

DNA: TGTGCCAGCAGCCGGGGGGGACAGGGGGCGTCCTATGGCTACACCTTC
CDR3: CASSRGGQGASYGYTF
size: NA
V: TRBV11-2
D: TRBD1
J: TRBJ1-2

DNA: TGTGCCTGGGGCCTACAGACCGGGGAGCTGTTTTTT
CDR3: CAWGLQTGELFF
size: NA
V: TRBV30
D: NA
J: TRBJ2-2

DNA: TGCGCCAGCAGCCTTGGGACAGTCCCTACTAATGAAAAACTGTTTTTT
CDR3: CASSLGTVPTNEKLFF
size: many
V: TRBV5-1
D: TRBD1
J: TRBJ1-4

DNA: TGTGCCAGTAGTAGTCAGGGACACCAGCCCCAGCATTTT
CDR3: CASSSQGHQPQHF
size: NA
V: TRBV19
D: NA
J: TRBJ1-5

DNA: TGTGCCAGCGAGGTGACCGTCAGGGGTTCACCCCTCCACTTT
CDR3: CASEVTVRGSPLHF
size: once
V: TRBV27
D: NA
J: TRBJ1-6

DNA: TGTGCCACCAGTGACACGCCCGGACTCGGAGGGTCGGGTGAGCAGTTCTTC
CDR3: CATSDTPGLGGSGEQFF
size: NA
V: TRBV24-1
D: NA
J: TRBJ2-1

DNA: TGTGCCACCAGTGATTTGCCTTTTAGCGGGGACTCCTACAATGAGCAGTTCTTC
CDR3: CATSDLPFSGDSYNEQFF
size: NA
V: TRBV24-1
D: TRBD2
J: TRBJ2-1

DNA: TGTGCCAGCAGGGAAGGGGACAGGGGCACCTACGAGCAGTACTTC
CDR3: CASREGDRGTYEQYF
size: NA
V: TRBV27
D: TRBD1
J: TRBJ2-7

DNA: TGCGCCAGCAGCAAAACAGGGCAGGGCACTGAAGCTTTCTTT
CDR3: CASSKTGQGTEAFF
size: NA
V: TRBV5-1
D: NA
J: TRBJ1-1

DNA: TGTGCCAGCAGTCCCCTGACAGCTAGTAATGAAAAACTGTTTTTT
CDR3: CASSPLTASNEKLFF
size: few
V: TRBV27
D: NA
J: TRBJ1-4

DNA: TGTGCCACCAGCAGAGACCAGACTACTAATGAAAAACTGTTTTTT
CDR3: CATSRDQTTNEKLFF
size: once
V: TRBV15
D: NA
J: TRBJ1-4

DNA: TGCGCCAGCAGCCCGGGGGAGGGACAGGGTCGATTACCCCAGCATTTT
CDR3: CASSPGEGQGRLPQHF
size: NA
V: TRBV5-1
D: TRBD1
J: TRBJ1-5

DNA: TGCAGCGCCCCAAGCGGAGGGACCCAGTACTTC
CDR3: CSAPSGGTQYF
size: NA
V: TRBV29-1
D: NA
J: TRBJ2-5

DNA: TGTGCCAGCAGCCCCTGGACAAGGAGCACAGATACGCAGTATTTT
CDR3: CASSPWTRSTDTQYF
size: NA
V: TRBV6-5
D: NA
J: TRBJ2-3

DNA: TGTGCCAGCAGTCCTGGTCCGGCGGGGAACTATGGCTACACCTTC
CDR3: CASSPGPAGNYGYTF
size: NA
V: TRBV2
D: NA
J: TRBJ1-2

DNA: TGTGCCAGCATCGGGGGGATTGAAGCTTTCTTT
CDR3: CASIGGIEAFF
size: NA
V: TRBV2
D: NA
J: TRBJ1-1

DNA: TGTGCCAGCAGCTTAGGACAGGTTAACACCGGGGAGCTGTTTTTT
CDR3: CASSLGQVNTGELFF
size: NA
V: TRBV11-3
D: NA
J: TRBJ2-2

DNA: TGTGCCACCAGAGCGGGGGGGCGGGATGAGCAGTTCTTC
CDR3: CATRAGGRDEQFF
size: NA
V: TRBV24-1
D: TRBD2
J: TRBJ2-1

DNA: TGTGCCAGCGCCAATAAAGCGGACAGCAGCTCCTACAATGAGCAGTTCTTC
CDR3: CASANKADSSSYNEQFF
size: few
V: TRBV3-1/TRBV3-2
D: NA
J: TRBJ2-1

DNA: TGCGCCAGCAGCCAAGGGTCTGGGCCCACTGAAGCTTTCTTT
CDR3: CASSQGSGPTEAFF
size: NA
V: TRBV4-1
D: NA
J: TRBJ1-1

DNA: TGCAGCGTTGAAGTGACTAGCGAAGAGACCCAGTACTTC
CDR3: CSVEVTSEETQYF
size: many
V: TRBV29-1
D: TRBD2
J: TRBJ2-5

DNA: TGTGCCAGTAGTATTGGGCAGGGCAATCAGCCCCAGCATTTT
CDR3: CASSIGQGNQPQHF
size: once
V: TRBV19
D: NA
J: TRBJ1-5

DNA: TGTGCCAGCAGCCCCCGGGGTAGCGGGGCCACAGATACGCAGTATTTT
CDR3: CASSPRGSGATDTQYF
size: NA
V: TRBV11-3
D: TRBD2
J: TRBJ2-3

DNA: TGTGCCAGCAGCTTACAGCTGGATAATTCACCCCTCCACTTT
CDR3: CASSLQLDNSPLHF
size: few
V: TRBV5-4
D: NA
J: TRBJ1-6

DNA: TGTGCCTGGAGTGCTACCAGGACAACTTTCTCTGGAAACACCATATATTTT
CDR3: CAWSATRTTFSGNTIYF
size: few
V: TRBV30
D: NA
J: TRBJ1-3

DNA: TGCGCCCCCACGGATGGCTACACCTTC
CDR3: CAPTDGYTF
size: NA
V: TRBV4-1
D: NA
J: TRBJ1-2

DNA: TGTGCCAGCAGTGACCTAGCCGACGGTAACTATGGCTACACCTTC
CDR3: CASSDLADGNYGYTF
size: NA
V: TRBV6-1
D: NA
J: TRBJ1-2

DNA: TGTGCCAGCAGGGCAGGGCAGGGGGTGACCTACGAGCAGTACTTC
CDR3: CASRAGQGVTYEQYF
size: NA
V: TRBV2
D: TRBD1
J: TRBJ2-7

DNA: TGTGCCAGCAGCCCTAACATTATGGGACAGACCCGCACAGATACGCAGTATTTT
CDR3: CASSPNIMGQTRTDTQYF
size: NA
V: TRBV11-2
D: TRBD1
J: TRBJ2-3

DNA: TGTGCCAGCAGTACCGAGCCTGAAGCTTTCTTT
CDR3: CASSTEPEAFF
size: NA
V: TRBV28
D: NA
J: TRBJ1-1

DNA: TGTGCCAGTAGTCCCTGGGGGGGCTACGAGCAGTACTTC
CDR3: CASSPWGGYEQYF
size: NA
V: TRBV19
D: TRBD2
J: TRBJ2-7